These 17 T cell receptor beta chains were all obtained from the same sample, sequenced in a study of shared clonotypes between healthy human individuals. Here immunoSEQ multiplex PCR was the method, and the copy in TCRdb shows in-frame clones only, minus some. The sample yields 740,000 or so clones, around 73% seen once. Sequenced material: memory CD4+ T cells sorted from blood. The subset here: CD45RA-negative fraction. The receptors here all came from a woman under 40 in good health.

V gene TRBV6-6 combines with J gene TRBJ2-5; TRBD2 agrees at 7 bases. Per germline, CDR1 MNHNY and CDR2 SVGAGI (reference sequence). V dropped 2 bases and J dropped 12; count of bases not matched to a gene: 12. The CDR3 extends over 14 amino acids. The CDR3 protein is CASSYATTGLDKYF. In nucleotides, the CDR3 is TGTGCCAGCAGTTACGCTACAACCGGACTAGACAAGTACTTC.

The chain combines TRBV6-1 with TRBJ2-7; the D is unclear. The V end lost 1 base, the J end lost 6 bases, and 10 bases lay between the germline ends. The CDR3 sequence is 13 residues long. From germline, CDR1 is MNHNS and CDR2 SASEGT. The CDR3 bases are TGTGCCAGCAGTGAAGGCAGCGATCTCGAGCAGTACTTC. Its translation: CASSEGSDLEQYF.

In the case of this clone: This sample also contains other DNA sequences that code for the same CDR3. The chain combines TRBV11-2 with TRBJ2-2; D ambiguous. Germline V gene sequence: CDR1 SGHAT, CDR2 FQNNGV. With 0 bases removed from V and 3 bases from J, the gap between germline ends came to 5 bases. The CDR3 extends over 14 amino acids. This CDR3 reads CASSLEADTGELFF. DNA for the CDR3: TGTGCCAGCAGCTTAGAGGCCGACACCGGGGAGCTGTTTTTT.

This clone was recorded a few times. The rearrangement links TRBV2 to TRBJ2-7; 10 nucleotides agree with TRBD2. The CDR3 covers 18 residues. Per the germline V gene, CDR1 is SNHLY and CDR2 is FYNNEI. Trimming took 3 bases from V and 2 from J; bases not matched to a gene: 13. The CDR3 DNA reads TGTGCCAGCAGTGATGGGGTGGCTAGCGGGAGTTCGACCTACGAGCAGTACTTC. Amino acids: CASSDGVASGSSTYEQYF.

The chain links TRBV28 to TRBJ2-7; D remains unclear. This CDR3 has 14 residues. Germline CDR1 MDHEN, CDR2 SYDVKM. With 3 bases removed from V and 10 bases from J, the gap between germline ends came to 19 bases. In nucleotides, the CDR3 is TGTGCCAGCAGTTTCTACGGTCCCAGTGTGGAACAGTACTTC. Its protein product is CASSFYGPSVEQYF.

CDR3 amino acids: CASTRDSPNTGELFF. Written as DNA, the CDR3 is TGTGCCAGCACCCGGGACAGTCCGAACACCGGGGAGCTGTTTTTT. The chain links TRBV19 to TRBJ2-2; TRBD1 agrees at 7 bases. The CDR3 is made up of 15 amino acids. V lost 9 bases, J lost 0 bases, and 7 bases stayed unmatched. In germline, CDR1 is LNHDA, CDR2 SQIVND (reference sequence).

This chain joins TRBV29-1 and TRBJ1-4, with 8 bases that match TRBD1. The J segment lost 5 bases and the V segment lost 7 bases, leaving 9 bases of the junction unmatched. Germline loops: CDR1 SQVTM, CDR2 ANQGSEA. This CDR3 is 14 amino acids long. Written as DNA, the CDR3 is TGCAGCGCCCAGGACAGGGATCAGAATGAAAAACTGTTTTTT. Its protein is CSAQDRDQNEKLFF.

V and J are TRBV5-1 and TRBJ2-3; 13 bases align to TRBD2. CDR1 and CDR2 (germline): SGHRS, YFSETQ. With 1 base clipped from V and 10 bases from J, the junction kept 9 bases outside the gene matches. CDR3 length: 16 amino acids. The CDR3 sequence: CASSLTVLAGGPAQYF. In DNA, the CDR3 is TGCGCCAGCAGCTTGACCGTACTAGCGGGAGGGCCAGCGCAGTATTTT.

On this clone: A much larger clone lies a single base off, so this may be a read error. The sample carries other DNA sequences with the same CDR3. The chain has TRBV7-9 and TRBJ2-3; D remains unclear. The CDR3 has 12 amino acids. Germline V gives CDR1 SEHNR, CDR2 FQNEAQ (reference sequence). Trimming left V 4 bases short and J 2 bases short, with 4 bases between. The CDR3, as DNA: TGTGCCAGCAGCTCCTTCACAGATACGCAGTATTTT. Translation: CASSSFTDTQYF.

This clone was detected only a few times. V is TRBV6-5 and J is TRBJ1-4; D gene uncertain. V lost 2 bases, J lost 4 bases, and 5 bases lay in between. The CDR3 totals 13 residues. Germline loops: CDR1 MNHEY, CDR2 SVGAGI. The CDR3 protein is CASSYKVNEKLFF. The CDR3 nucleotides read TGTGCCAGCAGTTACAAGGTTAATGAAAAACTGTTTTTT.

About this clone itself: Other nucleotide sequences from this sample produce the same CDR3. The V gene is TRBV5-1, the J gene TRBJ2-2; 8 nucleotides line up with TRBD1. Germline trimming cut 2 bases from V and 5 bases from J; bases unmatched to any gene: 5. The CDR3 loop spans 15 amino acids. Germline V gene data show CDR1 as SGHRS and CDR2 as YFSETQ. CDR3 loop: CASSFSGGITGELFF. The CDR3 nucleotides are TGCGCCAGCAGCTTCTCAGGGGGCATAACCGGGGAGCTGTTTTTT. Based on the CDR3 plus reference TRBV5-1 and TRBJ2-2, the full variable domain is KAGVTQTPRYLIKTRGQQVTLSCSPISGHRSVSWYQQTPGQGLQFLFEYFSETQRNKGNFPGRFSGRQFSNSRSEMNVSTLELGDSALYLCASSFSGGITGELFFGEGSRLTVL.

The chain uses TRBV19 and TRBJ2-3, with TRBD2 identical over 10 bases. Germline V lookup: CDR1 LNHDA, CDR2 SQIVND (reference sequence). CDR3 length: 15 amino acids. The ends lost 1 base at V and 8 bases at J; junction bases unmatched: 6. The CDR3 DNA follows: TGTGCCAGTAGTATAGTTTCTAGCGGGAGTCGTACGCAGTATTTT. This gives the protein CASSIVSSGSRTQYF.

As to this clone: The same CDR3 is also encoded by other DNA sequences in this sample. The chain couples TRBV5-1 to TRBJ2-5; D might be TRBD1 (6 bases). The CDR3 runs to 14 residues. CDR1 is SGHRS, CDR2 YFSETQ, per germline. Trimming left V 0 bases short and J 2 bases short, with 8 bases between. CDR3 protein: CASSLVQGQETQYF. The DNA for the CDR3 is TGCGCCAGCAGCTTGGTCCAGGGGCAAGAGACCCAGTACTTC. Full variable domain (rest looked up from reference TRBV5-1 and TRBJ2-5): KAGVTQTPRYLIKTRGQQVTLSCSPISGHRSVSWYQQTPGQGLQFLFEYFSETQRNKGNFPGRFSGRQFSNSRSEMNVSTLELGDSALYLCASSLVQGQETQYFGPGTRLLVL.

This clone showed up just a few times. The V call is TRBV27, the J call TRBJ2-2; D perhaps matches TRBD1 (6 bases). The length of the CDR3 is 16 residues. Per the germline V gene, CDR1 is MNHEY and CDR2 is SMNVEV (reference sequence). V was cut by 5 bases and J by 6 bases, with 19 bases left in between. The CDR3 protein is CASSEGRGVPPGELFF. The CDR3, as DNA: TGTGCCAGCAGTGAGGGCAGGGGAGTCCCTCCCGGGGAGCTGTTTTTT.

The chain is built from TRBV7-2 and TRBJ2-2; D remains ambiguous. The CDR3 spans 14 residues. V was shortened by 0 bases and J by 2 bases, with 4 bases between the two germline ends. Germline assignment: CDR1 SGHTA and CDR2 FQGNSA. The CDR3 nucleotides are TGTGCCAGCAGCTTAGCGGCTAACACCGGGGAGCTGTTTTTT. It translates to CASSLAANTGELFF.

A note on this clone: The junction departs from the called germline gene at one end, perhaps through a read error. The chain recombines TRBV4-1 with TRBJ2-3; D is uncertain. Germline V gene data show CDR1 as MGHRA and CDR2 as YSYEKL. This CDR3 region has 17 residues. In DNA form, the CDR3 reads TGCGCCAGCAGCCAAGATCCCAGGTCCGGGTCCACAGATCCGCAGTATTTT. Translation: CASSQDPRSGSTDPQYF.

This clone has only one observation. This chain uses TRBV5-1 with TRBJ2-1, with D possibly called TRBD1 or TRBD2 (5 bases each). Trimming pared 4 bases from V and 0 bases from J, leaving 11 bases between. Germline V gives CDR1 SGHRS, CDR2 YFSETQ. This CDR3 spans 15 amino acids. This CDR3 is CASSRDALSYNEQFF. The CDR3 DNA is TGCGCCAGCAGCCGGGACGCCCTCTCCTACAATGAGCAGTTCTTC.